This T cell receptor beta chain was found in a study of blood T cells in healthy people across ages. In germline, CDR1 is LGHNA, CDR2 YSLEER. Trimming removed 1 base at V and 0 bases at J, with 4 bases between. The CDR3 has 13 residues. Details on this clonotype: Its antigen is still unknown.

The study's findings and limits: Relative to aged donors, long-lived donors carried more naive CD4+ cells and displayed higher diversity.

A second PCR of 7 to 11 cycles used a sample-barcoded 5' primer and a J-beta primer mix. One entry per CDR3 protein results from TCRdb running MiXCR on the 5' RACE reads. The sample consists of fewer than 800,000 distinct CDR3 sequences, roughly 25% of them appearing once. The sample was also reused in another study, on T cells of mothers and their children. That study reports: Sequencing got over 9.5 million TCR beta CDR3 reads from each mother and around 3 million from each child.

Sample: blood. The rearrangement links TRBV4-3 to TRBJ2-7; D call uncertain. This clonotype was sampled from a boy younger than 18 in good health. The CDR3 bases are TGCGCCAGCAGCCAAGCCCGCTCCTACGAGCAGTACTTC. The encoded protein is CASSQARSYEQYF.